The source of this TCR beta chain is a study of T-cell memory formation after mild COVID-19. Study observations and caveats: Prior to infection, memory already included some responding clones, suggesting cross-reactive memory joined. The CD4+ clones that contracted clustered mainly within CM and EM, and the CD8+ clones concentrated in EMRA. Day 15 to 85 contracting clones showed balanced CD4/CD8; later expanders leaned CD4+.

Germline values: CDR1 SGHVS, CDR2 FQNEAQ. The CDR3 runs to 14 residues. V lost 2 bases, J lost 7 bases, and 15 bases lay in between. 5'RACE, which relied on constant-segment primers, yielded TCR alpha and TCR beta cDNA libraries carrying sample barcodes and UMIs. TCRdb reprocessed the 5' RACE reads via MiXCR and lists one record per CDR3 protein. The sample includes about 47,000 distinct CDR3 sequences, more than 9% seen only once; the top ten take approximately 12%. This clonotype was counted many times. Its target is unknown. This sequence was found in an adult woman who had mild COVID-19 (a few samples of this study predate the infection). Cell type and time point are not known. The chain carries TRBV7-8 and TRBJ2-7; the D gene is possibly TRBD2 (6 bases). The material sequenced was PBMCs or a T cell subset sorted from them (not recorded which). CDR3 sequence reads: CASSLRTTSGEQYF. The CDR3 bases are TGTGCCAGCAGCTTAAGGACTACCTCAGGAGAGCAGTACTTC.